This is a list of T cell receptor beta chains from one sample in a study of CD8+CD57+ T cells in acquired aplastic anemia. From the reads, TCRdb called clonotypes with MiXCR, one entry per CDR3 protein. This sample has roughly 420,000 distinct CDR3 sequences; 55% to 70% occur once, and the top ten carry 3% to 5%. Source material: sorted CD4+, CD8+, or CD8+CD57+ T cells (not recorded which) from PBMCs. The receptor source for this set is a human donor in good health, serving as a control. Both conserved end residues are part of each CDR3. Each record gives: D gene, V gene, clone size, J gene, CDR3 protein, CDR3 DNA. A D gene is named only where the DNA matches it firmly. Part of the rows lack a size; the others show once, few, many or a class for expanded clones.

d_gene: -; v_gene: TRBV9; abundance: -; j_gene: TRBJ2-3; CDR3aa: CASSVVPGRGADTQYF; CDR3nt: TGTGCCAGCAGCGTAGTGCCCGGTCGGGGCGCAGATACGCAGTATTTT
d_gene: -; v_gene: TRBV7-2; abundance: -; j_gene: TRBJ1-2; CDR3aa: CASSAGTWRDRYPF; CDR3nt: TGTGCCAGCAGCGCGGGCACCTGGAGAGACCGCTACCCCTTC
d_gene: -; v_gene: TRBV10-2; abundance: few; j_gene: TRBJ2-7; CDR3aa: CASTGTGYEQYF; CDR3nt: TGCGCCAGCACGGGGACCGGCTACGAGCAGTACTTC
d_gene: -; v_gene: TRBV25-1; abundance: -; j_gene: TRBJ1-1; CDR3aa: CASSEWGQNTEAFF; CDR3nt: TGTGCCAGCAGTGAATGGGGACAGAACACTGAAGCTTTCTTT
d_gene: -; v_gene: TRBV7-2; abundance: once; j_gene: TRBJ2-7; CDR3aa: CASSLALGSMWGGRDEQYF; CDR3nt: TGTGCCAGCAGCTTAGCGCTAGGTTCCATGTGGGGGGGCCGGGATGAGCAGTACTTC
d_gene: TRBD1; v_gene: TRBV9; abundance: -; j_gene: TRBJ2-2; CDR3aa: CASSLSGTGDTGELFF; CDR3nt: TGTGCCAGCAGCTTGTCTGGGACAGGGGACACCGGGGAGCTGTTTTTT
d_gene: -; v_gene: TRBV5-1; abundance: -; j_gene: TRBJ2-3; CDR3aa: CASSLREAGGPDTQYF; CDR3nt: TGCGCCAGCAGCTTAAGGGAGGCAGGGGGTCCAGATACGCAGTATTTT
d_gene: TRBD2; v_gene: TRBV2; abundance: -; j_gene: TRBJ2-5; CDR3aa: CASSVTSVQETQYF; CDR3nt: TGTGCCAGCAGTGTAACTAGCGTCCAAGAGACCCAGTACTTC
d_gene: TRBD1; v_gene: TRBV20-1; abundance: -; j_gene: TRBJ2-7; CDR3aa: CSASRRDRDFYEQYF; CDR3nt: TGCAGTGCCAGCCGCCGGGACAGGGACTTCTACGAGCAGTACTTC
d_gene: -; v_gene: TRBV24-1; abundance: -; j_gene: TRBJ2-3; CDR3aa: CATSPGDRTDTQYF; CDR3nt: TGTGCCACGTCCCCAGGAGATAGGACAGATACGCAGTATTTT
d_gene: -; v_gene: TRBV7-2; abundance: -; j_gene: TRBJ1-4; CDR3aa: CASSLANNEKLFF; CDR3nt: TGTGCCAGCAGCTTAGCGAATAATGAAAAACTGTTTTTT
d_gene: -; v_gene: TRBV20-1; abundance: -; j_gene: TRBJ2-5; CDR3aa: CSAASEEAEYF; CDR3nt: TGCAGTGCTGCATCCGAAGAGGCAGAGTACTTC
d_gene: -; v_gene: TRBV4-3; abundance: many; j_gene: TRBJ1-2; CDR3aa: CASSPDGAGYTF; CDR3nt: TGCGCCAGCAGTCCCGATGGGGCCGGCTACACCTTC
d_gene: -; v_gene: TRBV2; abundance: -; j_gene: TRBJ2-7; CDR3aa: CASRNARRVWDEQYF; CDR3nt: TGTGCCAGCAGGAACGCCCGACGGGTTTGGGACGAGCAGTACTTC
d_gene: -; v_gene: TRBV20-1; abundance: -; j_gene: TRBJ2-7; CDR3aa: CSARSTTYEQYF; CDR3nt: TGCAGTGCCAGGTCCACAACCTACGAGCAGTACTTC